The TCR beta chain described here comes from a study of Graves' ophthalmopathy and Graves' hyperthyroidism. Findings of the study overall: Discrimination between ophthalmopathy and stable hyperthyroidism by a 13-signature model showed about 89% sensitivity and about 80% specificity.

The table lists this clonotype with many counts. What it binds is not known. V lost 4 bases and J lost 7, with 11 bases in between. This CDR3 has 14 amino acids. CDR3 regions of TCR beta were amplified from RNA transcripts. A first-round RT-PCR used HTBI primers, followed by a second-round multiplex PCR. TCRdb itself ran the multiplex PCR reads through MiXCR, one entry per CDR3 protein. This sample has over a million distinct CDR3 sequences; 35% to 40% occur once, and the top ten carry approximately 12%. What was sequenced was peripheral blood or thyroid tissue (not recorded which). This TCR came from an adult man with Graves' hyperthyroidism. The chain joins TRBV12-3 or TRBV12-4 to TRBJ1-6; D ambiguous. CDR3 coding DNA: TGTGCCAGCAGTTGGGCGACACGGAATTCACCCCTCCACTTT. Translated, it gives CASSWATRNSPLHF.